The sequence of this T cell receptor (beta chain) was determined in a study of shared clonotypes between healthy human individuals. The overall study: Per-donor plates numbered three CD4 naive, three CD4 memory, two CD8 naive and one CD8 memory.

Only in-frame clones appear in the TCRdb table, and some are missing; sequencing was by immunoSEQ multiplex PCR. This table has fewer than 2.5 million clones, roughly 93% appearing once. Trimming pared 6 bases from V and 4 bases from J, leaving 18 bases between. This CDR3 has 16 amino acids. The germline V gene encodes CDR1 LNHDA and CDR2 SQIVND (reference sequence). This clone was counted once. Antigen: not known. Study observations and caveats: The diversity represented, both genetic and in exposure history, was limited by few donors. Generation probabilities were higher for clonotypes shared across all four sorted-subset donors than for unshared ones.

Material: naive CD4+ T cells from PBMCs. This sample's subset: CD45RA+ positively selected. This chain uses TRBV19 with TRBJ2-2; D is perhaps TRBD1 (6 bases). The TCR comes from a man younger than 30 in good health. Some clones in this sample may be carry-over from other donors' samples. The CDR3 DNA is TGTGCCAGTAGCCTTACAGGGCCCATGGGCACCGGGGAGCTGTTTTTT. The encoded protein is CASSLTGPMGTGELFF. Supplemented by reference TRBV19 and TRBJ2-2, the full variable domain reads DGGITQSPKYLFRKEGQNVTLSCEQNLNHDAMYWYRQDPGQGLRLIYYSQIVNDFQKGDIAEGYSVSREKKESFPLTVTSAQKNPTAFYLCASSLTGPMGTGELFFGEGSRLTVL.